These T cell receptor beta chains were read from a single sample in a study of breast tumors, draining lymph nodes, adjacent tissues. TCRdb redid the calling of the multiplex PCR reads with MiXCR, one entry per CDR3 protein. This table has approximately 210,000 distinct CDR3 sequences, under 40% appearing once. Sequences were obtained from axillary lymph node tissue. The receptors shown here come from a female donor with breast cancer. Some clones in this sample may be carry-over from other donors' samples. Each CDR3 is given with its conserved first and last residue. The D gene is left open where the match is weak. Part of the rows lack a size; the others show once, few, many or a class for expanded clones.

J | D | size | V | DNA | CDR3
TRBJ2-6 | . | many | TRBV9 | TGTGCCAGCAGCCCAGTGGGTTCTGGGGCCAACGTCCTGACTTTC | CASSPVGSGANVLTF
TRBJ2-2 | TRBD1 | many | TRBV5-1 | TGCGCCAGCAGCTCACGGACAGGCGGCTATACCGGGGAGCTGTTTTTT | CASSSRTGGYTGELFF
TRBJ2-4 | . | . | TRBV19 | TGTGCCAGTAGTCCCCTGGATAAGCTAGCCAAAAACATTCAGTACTTC | CASSPLDKLAKNIQYF
TRBJ2-2 | . | . | TRBV6-2/TRBV6-3 | TGTGCCAGCAGTCACCGCAGGGGCGGCACCGGGGAGCTGTTTTTT | CASSHRRGGTGELFF
TRBJ2-7 | . | many | TRBV7-9 | TGTGCCAGCAGCGCAGACAGTCCCTACGAGCAGTACTTC | CASSADSPYEQYF
TRBJ2-7 | TRBD1 | many | TRBV11-2 | TGTGCCAGCAGCTTTGTTGAGGGGGCTTACGAGCAGTACTTC | CASSFVEGAYEQYF
TRBJ1-2 | . | . | TRBV20-1 | TGCAGTGCTAGAGACCCGACCGCCCTGGGCTATGGCTACACCTTC | CSARDPTALGYGYTF
TRBJ2-5 | TRBD1 | few | TRBV27 | TGTGCCAGCAGTCGACAGGGTCGCGAGACCCAGTACTTC | CASSRQGRETQYF
TRBJ2-3 | . | few | TRBV3-1 | TGTGCCAGCAGCCAAGATACGGGCAGGTTAATAGATACGCAGTATTTT | CASSQDTGRLIDTQYF
TRBJ2-5 | TRBD2 | many | TRBV7-9 | TGTGCCAGCAGACCACTAGCGGGGGGGTTGACCCAGTACTTC | CASRPLAGGLTQYF
TRBJ1-5 | . | . | TRBV28 | TGTGCCAGCAGTTTAATGGGGGCAGGGGGCAATCAGCCCCAGCATTTT | CASSLMGAGGNQPQHF
TRBJ1-2 | . | many | TRBV20-1 | TGCAGTGCTAGAGAGCCGGGGAACTATGGCTACACCTTC | CSAREPGNYGYTF
TRBJ2-5 | TRBD2 | many | TRBV4-2 | TGTGCCAGCAGCCAATCGGCGGGGGGGCCAGAGACCCAGTACTTC | CASSQSAGGPETQYF
TRBJ2-3 | TRBD1 | . | TRBV28 | TGTGCCAGCAGAGGTAGGACAGGCACCAACACAGATACGCAGTATTTT | CASRGRTGTNTDTQYF
TRBJ1-5 | TRBD1 | . | TRBV24-1 | TGTGCCACCAGCCGCTTAGTTGCAGGGGGCCGCAATCAGCCCCAGCATTTT | CATSRLVAGGRNQPQHF
TRBJ1-1 | TRBD1 | . | TRBV10-2 | TGCGCCAGCCCAGGGACAGGACGGCCTGAAGCTTTCTTT | CASPGTGRPEAFF
TRBJ2-7 | . | . | TRBV10-3 | TGTGCCAGCAACCGGGACACTTACGAGCAGTACTTC | CASNRDTYEQYF
TRBJ2-1 | TRBD1 | . | TRBV12-3/TRBV12-4 | TGTGCCAGCAGTCAGGGACAGGGGCAGTTCTTC | CASSQGQGQFF
TRBJ2-2 | . | . | TRBV7-9 | TGTGCCAGCAACACCGACACCGGGGAGCTGTTTTTT | CASNTDTGELFF
TRBJ2-7 | . | many | TRBV20-1 | TGCAGTGCTCTCCTGGGCTCCTACGAGCAGTACTTC | CSALLGSYEQYF
TRBJ2-7 | . | many | TRBV7-9 | TGTGCCAGCAGCCACGGAGTCTACGAGCAGTACTTC | CASSHGVYEQYF
TRBJ1-5 | . | . | TRBV3-1 | TGTGCCAGCAGCCAAAAGATTGGAGGGGTTCAGCCCCAGCATTTT | CASSQKIGGVQPQHF
TRBJ1-2 | . | many | TRBV20-1 | TGCAGTGCTAGTCGGGGACGGCAATATGGCTACACCTTC | CSASRGRQYGYTF
TRBJ1-6 | . | . | TRBV7-9 | TGTGCCAGCAGCTTTTCGGGGGGCTTCTACAATTCACCCCTCCACTTT | CASSFSGGFYNSPLHF
TRBJ1-2 | . | . | TRBV18 | TGTGCCAGCTCACGAGGAGGTCTGAGGTCTTCTGGAAACACCTTC | CASSRGGLRSSGNTF
TRBJ2-3 | TRBD2 | many | TRBV19 | TGTGCCAGTAGTATCCAAGCGGGAGTCGATTTAAATACGCAGTATTTT | CASSIQAGVDLNTQYF
TRBJ2-1 | TRBD2 | few | TRBV3-1 | TGTGCCAGCAGCCAAGACGTGACTAGCGATTACAATGAGCAGTTCTTC | CASSQDVTSDYNEQFF
TRBJ1-5 | . | few | TRBV6-2/TRBV6-3 | TGTGCCAGCACCCCCTCCCCGGGTAGCAATCAGCCCCAGCATTTT | CASTPSPGSNQPQHF
TRBJ2-3 | . | . | TRBV2 | TGTGCCAGCAGTGAAAACGAAGTTACGCAGTATTTT | CASSENEVTQYF
TRBJ2-1 | TRBD2 | many | TRBV20-1 | TGCAGTGCTCAACTAGCGGGGCGGGGGGCCTACAATGAGCAGTTCTTC | CSAQLAGRGAYNEQFF
TRBJ2-1 | TRBD1 | many | TRBV9 | TGTGCCAGCAGCGTCCGACCGGACAGGGGGCACTACAATGAGCAGTTCTTC | CASSVRPDRGHYNEQFF
TRBJ2-7 | . | many | TRBV18 | TGTGCCAGCTCACCACAAAGCGGGTCCTCCTACGAGCAGTACTTC | CASSPQSGSSYEQYF
TRBJ1-2 | . | many | TRBV12-3/TRBV12-4 | TGTGCCAGCAGTTCTGACACTAACTATGGCTACACCTTC | CASSSDTNYGYTF
TRBJ2-7 | TRBD2 | . | TRBV10-2 | TGCGCCAGCAGTGAGTCGATAGCGGGAGTCCAGGCCGAGCAGTACTTC | CASSESIAGVQAEQYF
TRBJ2-5 | TRBD1 | . | TRBV5-1 | TGCGCCAGCAGAACTGGGGCAGGGGGCTTGGAGACCCAGTACTTC | CASRTGAGGLETQYF
TRBJ2-1 | TRBD1 | . | TRBV11-3 | TGTGCCAGCAGCGCAACCGGGACAGCGGCTTTCGATGAGCAGTTCTTC | CASSATGTAAFDEQFF
TRBJ2-2 | . | . | TRBV7-6 | TGTGCCAGCAGCTTGGGGGGCAGCTCGAACACCGGGGAGCTGTTTTTT | CASSLGGSSNTGELFF
TRBJ2-1 | . | few | TRBV25-1 | TGTGCCACAAGAACAGGGAAGAATGAGCAGTTCTTC | CATRTGKNEQFF
TRBJ2-2 | . | many | TRBV7-6 | TGTGCCAGCAGCTTAGGAGGGGGGTCATCCGGGGAGCTGTTTTTT | CASSLGGGSSGELFF
TRBJ2-7 | . | . | TRBV7-2 | TGTGCCAGCAGCTTAAAAGGGAGGGGGCAGGGCTACGAGCAGTACTTC | CASSLKGRGQGYEQYF
TRBJ2-6 | . | many | TRBV29-1 | TGCAGCGTTGAAGATGGTCTTAGGGTGGGCGGGGCCAACGTCCTGACTTTC | CSVEDGLRVGGANVLTF
TRBJ2-6 | . | . | TRBV2 | TGTGCCAGCAACACGGACATTATCTCTGGGGCCAACGTCCTGACTTTC | CASNTDIISGANVLTF
TRBJ1-2 | TRBD1 | few | TRBV24-1 | TGTGCCACCAGTGAGTACAGGGACAGGGAAGAAAAGGATGGCTACACCTTC | CATSEYRDREEKDGYTF
TRBJ2-3 | TRBD2 | many | TRBV11-1 | TGTGCCAGCAGCTTAAGGCGGGGGGGGCTCCCAGATACGCAGTATTTT | CASSLRRGGLPDTQYF
TRBJ2-5 | . | . | TRBV12-3/TRBV12-4 | TGTGCCAGCAGTTTCCTGCGGGGAGGCCAGCCCCAGTACTTC | CASSFLRGGQPQYF
TRBJ2-7 | . | many | TRBV5-6 | TGTGCCAGCAGCTTGAGGGGGGCTAACGAGCAGTACTTC | CASSLRGANEQYF
TRBJ1-2 | . | many | TRBV5-1 | TGCGCCAGCAGCCGGGGGCTAGCTAACTATGGCTACACCTTC | CASSRGLANYGYTF
TRBJ1-2 | . | many | TRBV4-2 | TGTGCCAGCAGCCCGGAAACCATGAACTATGGCTACACCTTC | CASSPETMNYGYTF
TRBJ2-1 | . | . | TRBV11-3 | TGTGCCAGCAGCTTTTTTTATGAGCAGTTCTTC | CASSFFYEQFF